The present TCR beta chain was sequenced within a study of graft-versus-host responses after intestinal transplantation. Produced via immunoSEQ multiplex PCR; TCRdb's table is partial and in-frame only. The profile shows about 50,000 clones, around 90% of them singletons. CDR3 length: 11 amino acids. The germline V gene encodes CDR1 DFQATT and CDR2 SNEGSKA (reference sequence). The V end was cut by 3 bases, the J end by 4 bases, with 6 bases between. With respect to this clone: The antigen remains unidentified.

This material consisted of unstimulated CD4+ T cells sorted from spleen or lymph node cells, taken before transplant. The source of this sequence is a human donor who was the organ donor for an intestinal transplant. The chain uses TRBV20-1 and TRBJ1-1; D gene unclear. The CDR3 DNA reads as TGCAGTGCTAGCCAGTTCACTGAAGCTTTCTTT. It translates to CSASQFTEAFF.